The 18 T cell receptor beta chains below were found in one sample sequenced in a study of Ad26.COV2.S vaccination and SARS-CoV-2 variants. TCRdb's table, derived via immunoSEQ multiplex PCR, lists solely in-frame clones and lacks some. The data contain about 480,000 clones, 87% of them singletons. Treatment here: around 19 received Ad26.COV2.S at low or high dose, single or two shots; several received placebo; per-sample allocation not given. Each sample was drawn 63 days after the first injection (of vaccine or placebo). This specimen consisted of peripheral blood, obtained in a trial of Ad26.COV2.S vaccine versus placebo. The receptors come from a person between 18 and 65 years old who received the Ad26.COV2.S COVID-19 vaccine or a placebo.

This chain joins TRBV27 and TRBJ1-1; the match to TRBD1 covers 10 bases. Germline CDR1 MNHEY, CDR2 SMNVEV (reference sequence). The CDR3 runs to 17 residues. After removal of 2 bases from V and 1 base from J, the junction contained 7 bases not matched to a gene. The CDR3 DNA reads TGTGCCAGCAGTTTAAGGGCGGGGGACAGGGGGAACACTGAAGCTTTCTTT. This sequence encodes CASSLRAGDRGNTEAFF.

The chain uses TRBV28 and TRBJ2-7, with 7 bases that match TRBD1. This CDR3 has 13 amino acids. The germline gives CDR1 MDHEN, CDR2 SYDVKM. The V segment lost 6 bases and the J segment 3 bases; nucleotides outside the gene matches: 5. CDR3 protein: CASRRQGFYEQYF. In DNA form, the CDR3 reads TGTGCCAGCAGGCGACAGGGTTTCTACGAGCAGTACTTC.

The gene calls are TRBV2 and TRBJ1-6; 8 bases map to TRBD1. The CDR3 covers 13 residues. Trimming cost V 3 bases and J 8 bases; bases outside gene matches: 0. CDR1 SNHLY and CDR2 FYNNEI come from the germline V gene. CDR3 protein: CASSDRGHSPLHF. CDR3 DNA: TGTGCCAGCAGTGACAGGGGGCATTCACCCCTCCACTTT.

The CDR3 loop is CASSLNNPYEQYF. As DNA, the CDR3 is TGTGCCAGCAGTTTAAACAACCCCTACGAGCAGTACTTC. The chain joins TRBV28 to TRBJ2-7; no clear D gene. This CDR3 comprises 13 residues. Trimming left V 2 bases short and J 2 bases short, with 7 bases between. Germline CDR1 MDHEN, CDR2 SYDVKM.

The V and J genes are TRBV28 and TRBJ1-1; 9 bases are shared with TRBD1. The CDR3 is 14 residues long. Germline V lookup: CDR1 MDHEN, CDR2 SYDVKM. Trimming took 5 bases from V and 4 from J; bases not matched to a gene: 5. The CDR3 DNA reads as TGTGCCAGCAGTCCGGGACAGGGACTCACTGAAGCTTTCTTT. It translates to CASSPGQGLTEAFF. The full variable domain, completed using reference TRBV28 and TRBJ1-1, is DVKVTQSSRYLVKRTGEKVFLECVQDMDHENMFWYRQDPGLGLRLIYFSYDVKMKEKGDIPEGYSVSREKKERFSLILESASTNQTSMYLCASSPGQGLTEAFFGQGTRLTVV.

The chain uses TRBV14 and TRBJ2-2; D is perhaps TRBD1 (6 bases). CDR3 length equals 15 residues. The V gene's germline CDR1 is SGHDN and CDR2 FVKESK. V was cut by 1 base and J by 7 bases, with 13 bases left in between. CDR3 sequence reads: CASSQVSGAGGELFF. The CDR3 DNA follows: TGTGCCAGCAGCCAAGTTTCAGGGGCAGGCGGGGAGCTGTTTTTT.

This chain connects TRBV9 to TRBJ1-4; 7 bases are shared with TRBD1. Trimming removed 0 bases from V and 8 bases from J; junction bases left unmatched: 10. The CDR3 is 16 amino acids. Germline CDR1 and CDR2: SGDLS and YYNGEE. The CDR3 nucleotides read TGTGCCAGCAGCGTAGTGTCATCAGGGGGGCTAGAAAAACTGTTTTTT. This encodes CASSVVSSGGLEKLFF.

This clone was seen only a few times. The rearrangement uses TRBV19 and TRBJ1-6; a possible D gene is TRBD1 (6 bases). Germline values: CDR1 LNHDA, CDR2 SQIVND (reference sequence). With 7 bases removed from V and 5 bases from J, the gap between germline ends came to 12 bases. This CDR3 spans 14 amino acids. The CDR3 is CASTQGTNNSPLHF. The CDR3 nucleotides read TGTGCCAGTACCCAGGGGACCAATAATTCACCCCTCCACTTT.

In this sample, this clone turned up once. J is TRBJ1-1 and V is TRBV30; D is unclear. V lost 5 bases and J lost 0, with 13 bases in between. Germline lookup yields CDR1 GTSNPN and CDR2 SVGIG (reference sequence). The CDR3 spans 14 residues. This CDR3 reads CAWSLRGLNTEAFF. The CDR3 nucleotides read TGTGCCTGGTCGCTGCGGGGTCTGAACACTGAAGCTTTCTTT. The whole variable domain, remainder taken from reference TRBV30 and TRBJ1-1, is SQTIHQWPATLVQPVGSPLSLECTVEGTSNPNLYWYRQAAGRGLQLLFYSVGIGQISSEVPQNLSASRPQDRQFILSSKKLLLSDSGFYLCAWSLRGLNTEAFFGQGTRLTVV.

This CDR3 is CASNHRTYQETQYF. The DNA of the CDR3 is TGTGCCAGCAACCACAGGACGTACCAAGAGACCCAGTACTTC. V usage is TRBV6-6 and J usage is TRBJ2-5; perhaps TRBD1 as D (5 bases). V was pared by 7 bases and J by 0 bases, with 12 bases between. Germline V gives CDR1 MNHNY, CDR2 SVGAGI (reference sequence). CDR3 length: 14 residues.

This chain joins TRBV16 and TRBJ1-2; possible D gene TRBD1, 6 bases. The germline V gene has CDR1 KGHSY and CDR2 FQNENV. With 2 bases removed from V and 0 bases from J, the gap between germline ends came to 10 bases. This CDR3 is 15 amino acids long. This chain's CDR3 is CASSQGQTANYGYTF. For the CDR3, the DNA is TGTGCCAGCAGCCAAGGACAGACCGCTAACTATGGCTACACCTTC.

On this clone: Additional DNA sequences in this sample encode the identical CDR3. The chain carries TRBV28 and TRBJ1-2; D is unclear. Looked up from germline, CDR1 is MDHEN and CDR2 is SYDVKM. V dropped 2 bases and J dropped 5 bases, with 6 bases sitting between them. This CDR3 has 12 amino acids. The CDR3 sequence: CASSLGPYGYTF. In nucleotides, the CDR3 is TGTGCCAGCAGTTTAGGCCCATATGGCTACACCTTC.

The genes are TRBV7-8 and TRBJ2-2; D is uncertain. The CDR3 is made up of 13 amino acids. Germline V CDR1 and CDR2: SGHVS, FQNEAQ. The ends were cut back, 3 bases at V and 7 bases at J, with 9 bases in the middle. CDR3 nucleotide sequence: TGTGCCAGCAGCTTGGCTCCCGGCGGGGAGCTGTTTTTT. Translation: CASSLAPGGELFF.

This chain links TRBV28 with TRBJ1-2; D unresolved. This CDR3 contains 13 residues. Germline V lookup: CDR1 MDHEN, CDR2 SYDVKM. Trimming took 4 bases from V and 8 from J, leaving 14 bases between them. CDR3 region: CASSSRPLRGYTF. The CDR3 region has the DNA TGTGCCAGCAGTTCTCGCCCCCTACGCGGCTACACCTTC.

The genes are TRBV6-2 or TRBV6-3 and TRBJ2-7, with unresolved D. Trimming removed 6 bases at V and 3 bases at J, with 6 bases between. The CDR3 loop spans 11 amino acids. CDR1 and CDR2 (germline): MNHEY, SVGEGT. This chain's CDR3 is CASSPRYEQYF. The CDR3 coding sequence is TGTGCCAGCAGCCCTCGCTACGAGCAGTACTTC.

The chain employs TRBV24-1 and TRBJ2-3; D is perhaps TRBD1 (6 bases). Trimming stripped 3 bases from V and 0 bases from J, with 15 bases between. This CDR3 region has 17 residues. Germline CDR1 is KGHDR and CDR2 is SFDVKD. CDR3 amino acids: CATSDPGHGTSTDTQYF. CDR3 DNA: TGTGCCACCAGTGATCCGGGACACGGCACTAGCACAGATACGCAGTATTTT.

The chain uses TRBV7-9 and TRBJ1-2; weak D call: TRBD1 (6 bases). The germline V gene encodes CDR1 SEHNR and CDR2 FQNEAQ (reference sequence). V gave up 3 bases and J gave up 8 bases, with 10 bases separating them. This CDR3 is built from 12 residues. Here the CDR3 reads CASSFEGGGYTF. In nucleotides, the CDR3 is TGTGCCAGCAGCTTCGAGGGGGGCGGCTACACCTTC.

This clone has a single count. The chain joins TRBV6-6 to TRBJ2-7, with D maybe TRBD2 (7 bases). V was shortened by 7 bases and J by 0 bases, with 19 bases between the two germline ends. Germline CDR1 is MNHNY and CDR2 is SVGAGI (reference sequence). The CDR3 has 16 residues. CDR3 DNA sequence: TGTGCCAGCAACAAAGGGGGGGGAACTATCTCCTACGAGCAGTACTTC. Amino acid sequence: CASNKGGGTISYEQYF.